Listed below are T cell receptor beta chains from one sample, sequenced in a study of blood T cell repertoires in COVID-19. Sequenced by immunoSEQ multiplex PCR; TCRdb stores in-frame clones only, minus some. Of around 190,000 clones in the sample, around 85% were seen once. The sample consisted of peripheral blood. The receptors derive from a man aged 65-85 years with active or convalescent COVID-19. Both conserved end residues are part of each CDR3. Fields, in order: CDR3 DNA, CDR3 protein, D gene, V gene, clone size, J gene. A D gene is named only where the DNA matches it firmly. Size tells how often a clone was seen (once, few, many) or the class of an expanded clone, and some rows leave it out.

DNA: TGTGCCAGCAGCGAGGCGTCCTACGAGCAGTACTTC; CDR3: CASSEASYEQYF; D: -; V: TRBV3-1/TRBV3-2; size: -; J: TRBJ2-7
DNA: TGTGCCTGGGGACAGGCCCAGGAGTATTTT; CDR3: CAWGQAQEYF; D: TRBD1; V: TRBV30; size: -; J: TRBJ2-3
DNA: TGTGCCAGTAGTGTCGCCGGGAGCGAGAACACTGAAGCTTTCTTT; CDR3: CASSVAGSENTEAFF; D: -; V: TRBV19; size: -; J: TRBJ1-1
DNA: TGTGCCAGCAGCTTCTCGTCCGCGGCTGTCGGGGAGCTGTTTTTT; CDR3: CASSFSSAAVGELFF; D: -; V: TRBV7-9; size: -; J: TRBJ2-2
DNA: TGTGCCAGCAGCCAGGGGGTAGGAGGTAGAAACACCGGGGAGCTGTTTTTT; CDR3: CASSQGVGGRNTGELFF; D: TRBD1; V: TRBV7-2; size: -; J: TRBJ2-2
DNA: TGTGCCAGCAGTTTGGCACAGAACTATGGCTACACCTTC; CDR3: CASSLAQNYGYTF; D: -; V: TRBV28; size: -; J: TRBJ1-2
DNA: TGTGCCAGCAGTTACTCGAGGAATCAGCCCCAGCATTTT; CDR3: CASSYSRNQPQHF; D: -; V: TRBV6-2/TRBV6-3; size: -; J: TRBJ1-5
DNA: TGTGCCAGCAGCTTAGTAACAGGGCGAGGGGAAAAACTGTTTTTT; CDR3: CASSLVTGRGEKLFF; D: -; V: TRBV7-2; size: -; J: TRBJ1-4
DNA: TGTGCCAGTAAAACAGGGGGCTGGAACACTGAAGCTTTCTTT; CDR3: CASKTGGWNTEAFF; D: TRBD1; V: TRBV19; size: once; J: TRBJ1-1
DNA: TGTGCCAGCAGCTTACAGGGGGCTGACTATGGCTACACCTTC; CDR3: CASSLQGADYGYTF; D: TRBD1; V: TRBV7-9; size: -; J: TRBJ1-2
DNA: TGTGCCAGCACCTCACAGGGGCGTCAGCCCCAGCATTTT; CDR3: CASTSQGRQPQHF; D: TRBD1; V: TRBV12-3/TRBV12-4; size: -; J: TRBJ1-5
DNA: TGTGCCACCAGTGACCTGGGGCCGGGAGATACGCAGTATTTT; CDR3: CATSDLGPGDTQYF; D: -; V: TRBV24-1; size: -; J: TRBJ2-3
DNA: TGTGCCACCAGCAGAGGAGCCGGGGGTAATGAAAAACTGTTTTTT; CDR3: CATSRGAGGNEKLFF; D: -; V: TRBV15; size: once; J: TRBJ1-4
DNA: TGTGCCAGCAGCTCATTAGCGGGGGGTTCCTACGAGCAGTACTTC; CDR3: CASSSLAGGSYEQYF; D: TRBD2; V: TRBV7-6; size: -; J: TRBJ2-7
DNA: TGTGCCAGCAGTCCAATGGGAGGGGCAGGGAGCACTGAAGCTTTCTTT; CDR3: CASSPMGGAGSTEAFF; D: -; V: TRBV28; size: -; J: TRBJ1-1
DNA: TGTGCCAGCAGCCTCGGTTCAAAGCGGGGAGGCGCAGATACGCAGTATTTT; CDR3: CASSLGSKRGGADTQYF; D: TRBD2; V: TRBV5-4; size: -; J: TRBJ2-3
DNA: TGTGCCAGCTCACTTCAAAGACAGGGAAATGGACTAGCGGAGGCCTACAATGAGCAGTTCTTC; CDR3: CASSLQRQGNGLAEAYNEQFF; D: TRBD2; V: TRBV18; size: -; J: TRBJ2-1
DNA: TGTGCCAGCAGCTTCAGGAAAAACATTCAGTACTTC; CDR3: CASSFRKNIQYF; D: -; V: TRBV13; size: -; J: TRBJ2-4
DNA: TGCGCCAGCACCATGGGGGGAGGAGAGCAGTTCTTC; CDR3: CASTMGGGEQFF; D: -; V: TRBV5-1; size: few; J: TRBJ2-1
DNA: TGTGCCTGGAGTCACAGGGGGCGAAGTGAAAAACTGTTTTTT; CDR3: CAWSHRGRSEKLFF; D: TRBD1; V: TRBV30; size: -; J: TRBJ1-4
DNA: TGTGCCAGCAGCTTAGTACAGGGGGCAATGACTGGTAATGAAAAACTGTTTTTT; CDR3: CASSLVQGAMTGNEKLFF; D: TRBD1; V: TRBV7-2; size: -; J: TRBJ1-4
DNA: TGTGCCAGCTCCCCTAAGACAGGGCCTTCCCAAGCTTTCTTT; CDR3: CASSPKTGPSQAFF; D: TRBD1; V: TRBV18; size: -; J: TRBJ1-1
DNA: TGTGCCAGCAGTCCTACCGGGACAGGTGGCAGAAAACTGTTTTTT; CDR3: CASSPTGTGGRKLFF; D: TRBD1; V: TRBV28; size: -; J: TRBJ1-4
DNA: TGTGCCAGTGGGGCGGCCAATCAGCCCCAGCATTTT; CDR3: CASGAANQPQHF; D: -; V: TRBV10-3; size: -; J: TRBJ1-5
DNA: TGTGCCAGCAGCCTGACAGGTTCCCTCCTTAACACTGAAGCTTTCTTT; CDR3: CASSLTGSLLNTEAFF; D: -; V: TRBV5-8; size: -; J: TRBJ1-1
DNA: TGTGCCAGCAGGCGGGCGGGGTTGGAGACCCAGTACTTC; CDR3: CASRRAGLETQYF; D: -; V: TRBV6-6; size: once; J: TRBJ2-5
DNA: TGTGCCAGCCGGGCAGGGATCCATACGGGCTACACCTTC; CDR3: CASRAGIHTGYTF; D: -; V: TRBV6-4; size: -; J: TRBJ1-2
DNA: TGTGCCAGCAGCCAACTGACAAGCCCTATCGGCTACACCTTC; CDR3: CASSQLTSPIGYTF; D: -; V: TRBV3-1/TRBV3-2; size: -; J: TRBJ1-2
DNA: TGTGCCAGCAGCACAATAGGAGCACAGTACTTC; CDR3: CASSTIGAQYF; D: -; V: TRBV11-2; size: -; J: TRBJ2-4
DNA: TGTGCCAGCAGTTCGGACAGATACAATCAGCCCCAGCATTTT; CDR3: CASSSDRYNQPQHF; D: -; V: TRBV6-5; size: -; J: TRBJ1-5
DNA: TGTGCCAGCAGCGTAGCACGTTGGGACAGGGGTCCCGGGGAGCTGTTTTTT; CDR3: CASSVARWDRGPGELFF; D: TRBD1; V: TRBV9; size: -; J: TRBJ2-2
DNA: TGTGCCAGCAGCCGCGGCCAGGGGGCTCGAAACACTGAAGCTTTCTTT; CDR3: CASSRGQGARNTEAFF; D: TRBD1; V: TRBV11-2; size: few; J: TRBJ1-1
DNA: TGTGCCACTCAGGGGTACAATCAGCCCCAGCATTTT; CDR3: CATQGYNQPQHF; D: -; V: TRBV19; size: -; J: TRBJ1-5
DNA: TGTGCCAGCAGCACGGGACTAGCGGGCTCCTCTGGGGCCAACGTCCTGACTTTC; CDR3: CASSTGLAGSSGANVLTF; D: TRBD2; V: TRBV5-4; size: -; J: TRBJ2-6
DNA: TGTGCCAGCAACACTGGGGGCAGGGGAAACTCACCCCTCCACTTT; CDR3: CASNTGGRGNSPLHF; D: -; V: TRBV27; size: -; J: TRBJ1-6
DNA: TGTGCCATCAGACAACAGGCCAACACTGAAGCTTTCTTT; CDR3: CAIRQQANTEAFF; D: -; V: TRBV10-3; size: once; J: TRBJ1-1
DNA: TGTGCCAGCAGGAGATTATCGGAGACCCAGTACTTC; CDR3: CASRRLSETQYF; D: -; V: TRBV12-3/TRBV12-4; size: -; J: TRBJ2-5
DNA: TGTGCCAGCAGTTACGGAGTTGCTAACTATGGCTACACCTTC; CDR3: CASSYGVANYGYTF; D: -; V: TRBV6-2/TRBV6-3; size: -; J: TRBJ1-2
DNA: TGTGCCAGCATAGGAAGGCAGGGGGCTTTTGGCTACACCTTC; CDR3: CASIGRQGAFGYTF; D: TRBD1; V: TRBV6-5; size: few; J: TRBJ1-2
DNA: TGCAGTGCTAGAGTGAGGGATGGCTACACCTTC; CDR3: CSARVRDGYTF; D: -; V: TRBV20-1; size: -; J: TRBJ1-2
DNA: TGTGCCAGCAGCTTAGGGGGGACTAGCGGGAGAAGTAATGAGCAGTTCTTC; CDR3: CASSLGGTSGRSNEQFF; D: TRBD2; V: TRBV7-3; size: -; J: TRBJ2-1
DNA: TGTGCCAGAAGCTTGATGGACAGGGGACGCACAGATACGCAGTATTTT; CDR3: CARSLMDRGRTDTQYF; D: TRBD1; V: TRBV5-3; size: -; J: TRBJ2-3